These T cell receptor beta chains were read from a single sample in a study of T cell responses to AZD1222 COVID-19 vaccine. The repertoire was sequenced with immunoSEQ multiplex PCR; TCRdb's copy has only in-frame clones and lacks some. Seen here are roughly 150,000 clones, roughly 89% observed once, and the top ten hold approximately 5.3%. The sample in question was peripheral blood, obtained on day 0 of AZD1222 vaccination. Source of these receptors: an adult in good health. Both conserved end residues are part of each CDR3. Fields, in order: V gene, J gene, clone size, D gene, CDR3 protein, CDR3 DNA. The D gene is left open where the match is weak. Expanded clones get a size class; other rows say once, few or many, or leave the size out.

v_gene: TRBV5-4; j_gene: TRBJ2-7; abundance: .; d_gene: TRBD1; CDR3aa: CASSLAGTGRYEQYF; CDR3nt: TGTGCCAGCAGCTTGGCTGGGACAGGGAGGTACGAGCAGTACTTC
v_gene: TRBV9; j_gene: TRBJ1-4; abundance: once; d_gene: .; CDR3aa: CASTQEKLFF; CDR3nt: TGTGCCAGCACCCAGGAAAAACTGTTTTTT
v_gene: TRBV9; j_gene: TRBJ2-5; abundance: .; d_gene: .; CDR3aa: CASSVGRVAGETQYF; CDR3nt: TGTGCCAGCAGCGTAGGGCGAGTTGCGGGGGAGACCCAGTACTTC
v_gene: TRBV12-3/TRBV12-4; j_gene: TRBJ2-1; abundance: .; d_gene: .; CDR3aa: CASSFGPSEQFF; CDR3nt: TGTGCCAGCAGTTTCGGGCCGTCGGAGCAGTTCTTC
v_gene: TRBV5-5; j_gene: TRBJ1-4; abundance: few; d_gene: .; CDR3aa: CASSSREGINEKLFF; CDR3nt: TGTGCCAGCAGCTCTAGGGAGGGGATTAATGAAAAACTGTTTTTT
v_gene: TRBV4-3; j_gene: TRBJ2-1; abundance: .; d_gene: TRBD2; CDR3aa: CASSQDSPGLANNEQFF; CDR3nt: TGCGCCAGCAGCCAAGATTCCCCTGGACTAGCGAACAATGAGCAGTTCTTC
v_gene: TRBV9; j_gene: TRBJ2-3; abundance: .; d_gene: .; CDR3aa: CASSPNGYTTDTQYF; CDR3nt: TGTGCCAGCAGCCCGAACGGCTACACCACAGATACGCAGTATTTT
v_gene: TRBV5-1; j_gene: TRBJ2-5; abundance: .; d_gene: TRBD1; CDR3aa: CASNGQGGETQYF; CDR3nt: TGCGCCAGCAATGGACAGGGCGGAGAGACCCAGTACTTC
v_gene: TRBV6-4; j_gene: TRBJ2-1; abundance: .; d_gene: TRBD1; CDR3aa: CASRGDRDGHFPSGRFF; CDR3nt: TGTGCCAGCAGGGGGGACAGGGACGGCCATTTCCCCTCAGGGCGGTTCTTC
v_gene: TRBV5-1; j_gene: TRBJ2-1; abundance: .; d_gene: TRBD2; CDR3aa: CASSLFRRSGSGNEQFF; CDR3nt: TGCGCCAGCAGCTTGTTCAGAAGGAGCGGGAGTGGCAATGAGCAGTTCTTC
v_gene: TRBV10-2; j_gene: TRBJ2-7; abundance: once; d_gene: TRBD2; CDR3aa: CASSETSGSPYEQYF; CDR3nt: TGCGCCAGCAGTGAGACTAGCGGGAGTCCCTACGAGCAGTACTTC
v_gene: TRBV6-5; j_gene: TRBJ2-7; abundance: once; d_gene: .; CDR3aa: CASSYAAGAYEQYF; CDR3nt: TGTGCCAGCAGTTACGCCGCCGGTGCCTACGAGCAGTACTTC
v_gene: TRBV27; j_gene: TRBJ2-3; abundance: once; d_gene: .; CDR3aa: CASKGSRGNRYTDTQYF; CDR3nt: TGTGCCAGCAAAGGGTCAAGGGGGAACCGCTACACAGATACGCAGTATTTT
v_gene: TRBV23-1; j_gene: TRBJ2-7; abundance: .; d_gene: TRBD1; CDR3aa: CASSQARQGWGLYEQYF; CDR3nt: TGCGCCAGCAGTCAAGCCCGACAGGGATGGGGCCTATACGAGCAGTACTTC
v_gene: TRBV19; j_gene: TRBJ2-4; abundance: .; d_gene: .; CDR3aa: CASSISGVAKNIQYF; CDR3nt: TGTGCCAGTAGTATTTCAGGGGTAGCCAAAAACATTCAGTACTTC
v_gene: TRBV27; j_gene: TRBJ2-7; abundance: .; d_gene: .; CDR3aa: CASSLSAGYEQYF; CDR3nt: TGTGCCAGCAGTTTATCAGCAGGGTACGAGCAGTACTTC
v_gene: TRBV3-1/TRBV3-2; j_gene: TRBJ2-6; abundance: .; d_gene: .; CDR3aa: CASSQGEGLTGANVLTF; CDR3nt: TGTGCCAGCAGCCAAGGAGAGGGACTGACTGGGGCCAACGTCCTGACTTTC
v_gene: TRBV19; j_gene: TRBJ1-5; abundance: .; d_gene: .; CDR3aa: CASSISSGTHQPQHF; CDR3nt: TGTGCCAGTAGTATATCCTCCGGGACCCATCAGCCCCAGCATTTT